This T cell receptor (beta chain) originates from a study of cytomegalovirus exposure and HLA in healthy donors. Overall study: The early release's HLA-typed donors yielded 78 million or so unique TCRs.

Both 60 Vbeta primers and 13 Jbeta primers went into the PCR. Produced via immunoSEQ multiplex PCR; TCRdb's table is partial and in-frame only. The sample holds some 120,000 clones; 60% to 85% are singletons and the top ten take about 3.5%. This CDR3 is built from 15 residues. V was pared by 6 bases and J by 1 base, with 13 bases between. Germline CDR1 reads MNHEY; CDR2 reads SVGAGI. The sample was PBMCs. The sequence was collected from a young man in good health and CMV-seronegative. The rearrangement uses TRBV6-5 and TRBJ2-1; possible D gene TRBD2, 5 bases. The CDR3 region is CASRFGGFSYNEQFF. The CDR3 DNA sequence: TGTGCCAGCAGGTTTGGCGGGTTTTCCTACAATGAGCAGTTCTTC.